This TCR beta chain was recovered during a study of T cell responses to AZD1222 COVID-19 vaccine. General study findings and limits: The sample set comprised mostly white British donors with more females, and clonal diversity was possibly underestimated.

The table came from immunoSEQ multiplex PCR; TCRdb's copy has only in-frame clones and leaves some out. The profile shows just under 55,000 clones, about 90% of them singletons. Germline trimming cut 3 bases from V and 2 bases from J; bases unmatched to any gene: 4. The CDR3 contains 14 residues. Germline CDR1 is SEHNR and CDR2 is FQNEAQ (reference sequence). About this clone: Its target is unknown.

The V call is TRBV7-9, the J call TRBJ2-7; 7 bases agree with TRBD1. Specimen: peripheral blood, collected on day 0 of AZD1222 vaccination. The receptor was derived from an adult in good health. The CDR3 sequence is CASSLGQGAYEQYF. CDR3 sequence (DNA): TGTGCCAGCAGCTTGGGGCAGGGGGCCTACGAGCAGTACTTC. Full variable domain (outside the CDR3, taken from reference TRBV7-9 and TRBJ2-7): DTGVSQNPRHKITKRGQNVTFRCDPISEHNRLYWYRQTLGQGPEFLTYFQNEAQLEKSRLLSDRFSAERPKGSFSTLEIQRTEQGDSAMYLCASSLGQGAYEQYFGPGTRLTVT.